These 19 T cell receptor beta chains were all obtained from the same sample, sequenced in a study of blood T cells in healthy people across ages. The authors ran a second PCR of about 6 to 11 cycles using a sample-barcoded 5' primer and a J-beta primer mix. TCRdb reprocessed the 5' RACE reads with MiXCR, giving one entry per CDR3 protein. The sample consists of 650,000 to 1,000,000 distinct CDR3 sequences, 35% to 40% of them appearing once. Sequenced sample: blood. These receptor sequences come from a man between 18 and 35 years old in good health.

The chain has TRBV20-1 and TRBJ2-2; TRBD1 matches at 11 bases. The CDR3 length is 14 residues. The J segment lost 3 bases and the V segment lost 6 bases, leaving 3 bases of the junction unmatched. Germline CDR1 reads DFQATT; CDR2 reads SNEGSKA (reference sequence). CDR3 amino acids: CSARDRGDTGELFF. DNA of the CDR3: TGCAGTGCCCGGGACAGGGGGGACACCGGGGAGCTGTTTTTT.

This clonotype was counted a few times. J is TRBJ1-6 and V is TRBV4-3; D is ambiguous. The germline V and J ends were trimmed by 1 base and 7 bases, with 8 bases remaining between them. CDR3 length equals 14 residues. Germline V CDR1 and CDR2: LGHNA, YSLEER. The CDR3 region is CASSQGTANSPLHF. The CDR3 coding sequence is TGCGCCAGCAGCCAAGGGACCGCAAATTCACCCCTCCACTTT.

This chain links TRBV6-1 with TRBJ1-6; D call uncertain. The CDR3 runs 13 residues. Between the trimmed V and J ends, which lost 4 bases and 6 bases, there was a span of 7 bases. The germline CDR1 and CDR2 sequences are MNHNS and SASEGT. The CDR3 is CASSVAGNSPLHF. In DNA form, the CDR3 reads TGTGCCAGCAGTGTGGCGGGTAATTCACCCCTCCACTTT.

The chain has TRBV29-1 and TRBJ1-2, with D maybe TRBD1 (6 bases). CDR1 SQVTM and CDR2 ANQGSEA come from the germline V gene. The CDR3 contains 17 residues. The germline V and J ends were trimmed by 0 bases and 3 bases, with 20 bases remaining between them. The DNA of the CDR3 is TGCAGCGTTGAAGAGCAGGGGAGGAAGGTTGGTTACTATGGCTACACCTTC. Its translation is CSVEEQGRKVGYYGYTF.

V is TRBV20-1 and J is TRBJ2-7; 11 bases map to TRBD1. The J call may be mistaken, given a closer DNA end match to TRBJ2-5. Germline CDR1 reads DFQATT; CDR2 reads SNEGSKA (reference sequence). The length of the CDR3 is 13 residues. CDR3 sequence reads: CSAKGTGGETQYF. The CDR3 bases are TGCAGTGCTAAGGGGACAGGGGGAGAGACCCAGTACTTC.

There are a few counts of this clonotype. CDR3 nucleotide sequence: TGTGCCACCAAGGGAAGAGGGACAGATACGCAGTATTTT. Translating gives CATKGRGTDTQYF. This chain joins TRBV6-2 or TRBV6-3 and TRBJ2-3; maybe TRBD2 (5 bases). CDR1 is MNHEY, CDR2 SVGEGT, per germline. Trimming removed 10 bases at V and 3 bases at J, with 14 bases between. The CDR3 is 13 residues long.

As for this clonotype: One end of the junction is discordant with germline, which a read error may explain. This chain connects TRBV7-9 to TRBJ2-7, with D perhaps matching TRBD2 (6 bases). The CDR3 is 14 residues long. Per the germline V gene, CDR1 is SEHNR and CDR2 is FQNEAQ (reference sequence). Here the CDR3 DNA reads TGTACCAGCAGCCCGCCGGGGGAGTACAATGAGCAGTACTTC. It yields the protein CTSSPPGEYNEQYF. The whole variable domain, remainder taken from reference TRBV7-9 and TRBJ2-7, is DTGVSQNPRHKITKRGQNVTFRCDPISEHNRLYWYRQTLGQGPEFLTYFQNEAQLEKSRLLSDRFSAERPKGSFSTLEIQRTEQGDSAMYLCTSSPPGEYNEQYFGPGTRLTVT.

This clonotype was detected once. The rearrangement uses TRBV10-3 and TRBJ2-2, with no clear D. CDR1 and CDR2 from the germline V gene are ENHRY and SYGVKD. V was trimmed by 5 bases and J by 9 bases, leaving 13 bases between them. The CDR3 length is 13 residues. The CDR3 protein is CAISTSGYRELFF. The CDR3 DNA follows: TGTGCCATCAGTACCTCAGGATATAGGGAGCTGTTTTTT.

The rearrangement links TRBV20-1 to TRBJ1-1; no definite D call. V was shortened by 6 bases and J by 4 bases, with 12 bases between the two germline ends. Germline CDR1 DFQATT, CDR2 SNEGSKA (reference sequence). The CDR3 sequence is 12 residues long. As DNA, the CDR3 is TGCAGTGCCACTCGGCACAGCACTGAAGCTTTCTTT. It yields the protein CSATRHSTEAFF.

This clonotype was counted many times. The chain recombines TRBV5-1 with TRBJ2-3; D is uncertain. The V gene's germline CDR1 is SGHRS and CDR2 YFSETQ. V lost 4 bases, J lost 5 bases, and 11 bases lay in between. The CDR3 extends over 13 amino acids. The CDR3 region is CASSPPSVDTQYF. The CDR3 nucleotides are TGCGCCAGCAGCCCTCCGTCGGTAGATACGCAGTATTTT.

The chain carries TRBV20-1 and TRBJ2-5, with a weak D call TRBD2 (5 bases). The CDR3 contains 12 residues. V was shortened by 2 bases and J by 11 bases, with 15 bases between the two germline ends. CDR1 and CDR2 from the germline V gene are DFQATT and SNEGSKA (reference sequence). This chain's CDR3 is CSARTGVNEQYF. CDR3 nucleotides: TGCAGTGCTAGAACCGGGGTAAATGAGCAGTACTTC.

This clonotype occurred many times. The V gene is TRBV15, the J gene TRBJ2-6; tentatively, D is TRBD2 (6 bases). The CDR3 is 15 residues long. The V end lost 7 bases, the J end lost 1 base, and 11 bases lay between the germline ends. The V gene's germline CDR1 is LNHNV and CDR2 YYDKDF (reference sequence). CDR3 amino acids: CATTYGGSGANVLTF. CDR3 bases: TGTGCCACCACATACGGGGGTTCTGGGGCCAACGTCCTGACTTTC.

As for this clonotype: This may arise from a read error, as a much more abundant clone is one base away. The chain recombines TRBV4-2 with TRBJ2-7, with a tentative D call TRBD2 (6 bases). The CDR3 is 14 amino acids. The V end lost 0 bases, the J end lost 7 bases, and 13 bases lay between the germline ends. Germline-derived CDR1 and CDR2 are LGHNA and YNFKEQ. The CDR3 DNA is TGTGCCAGCAGCCAAGACAGTTTGGAGGGTGAGCAGTACTTC. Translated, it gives CASSQDSLEGEQYF.

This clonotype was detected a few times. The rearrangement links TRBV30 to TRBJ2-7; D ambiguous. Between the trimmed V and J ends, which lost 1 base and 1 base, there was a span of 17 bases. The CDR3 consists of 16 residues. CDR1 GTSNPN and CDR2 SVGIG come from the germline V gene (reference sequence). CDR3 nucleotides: TGTGCCTGGAGTGCGGCTTCTTACCATGTTTCCTACGAGCAGTACTTC. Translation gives CAWSAASYHVSYEQYF.

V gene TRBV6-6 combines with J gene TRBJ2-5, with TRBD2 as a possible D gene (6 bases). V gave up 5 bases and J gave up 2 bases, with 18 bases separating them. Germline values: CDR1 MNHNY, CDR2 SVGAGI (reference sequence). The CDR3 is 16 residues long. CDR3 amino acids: CASSPGVADVQETQYF. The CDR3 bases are TGTGCCAGCAGTCCCGGGGTAGCGGACGTTCAAGAGACCCAGTACTTC.

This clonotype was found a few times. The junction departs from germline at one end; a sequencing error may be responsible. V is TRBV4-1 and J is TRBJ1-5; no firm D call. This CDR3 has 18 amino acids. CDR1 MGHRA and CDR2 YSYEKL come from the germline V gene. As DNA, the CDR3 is TGCGCCAGCAGTCAAGATGCCAGATTGGCAGCGGGCAAACAGCCCCAGCATTTT. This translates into CASSQDARLAAGKQPQHF.

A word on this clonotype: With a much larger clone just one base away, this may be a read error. This CDR3 is CASSAEGRDTQYF. The CDR3 DNA reads as TGTGCCAGCAGCGCAGAGGGGAGAGATACGCAGTATTTT. The chain couples TRBV9 to TRBJ2-3, with D perhaps being TRBD1 or TRBD2 (5 bases each). CDR1 is SGDLS, CDR2 YYNGEE, per germline. The CDR3 totals 13 residues. V gave up 3 bases and J gave up 5 bases, with 10 bases separating them.

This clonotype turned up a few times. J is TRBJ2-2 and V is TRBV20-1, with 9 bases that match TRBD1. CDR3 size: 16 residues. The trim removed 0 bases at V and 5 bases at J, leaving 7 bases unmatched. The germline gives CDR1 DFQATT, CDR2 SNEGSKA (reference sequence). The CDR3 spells CSARDRPDRGTGELFF. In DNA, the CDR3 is TGCAGTGCTAGAGATCGCCCGGACAGGGGAACCGGGGAGCTGTTTTTT.

The CDR3 DNA is TGTGCCAGCAGCCCCTCACTAGCGGGGGTGACAGATACGCAGTATTTT. It translates to CASSPSLAGVTDTQYF. V usage is TRBV7-9 and J usage is TRBJ2-3; 11 bases are a match to TRBD2. V lost 5 bases and J lost 3; bases outside the gene matches: 7. This CDR3 is 16 amino acids long. Germline CDR1 is SEHNR and CDR2 is FQNEAQ (reference sequence).